This entry lists 6 T cell receptor beta chains sequenced from one sample in a study of metastatic and nonmetastatic thyroid tumors. MiXCR reprocessed the PCR reads for TCRdb. This repertoire shows roughly 14,000 clones, roughly 28% found once; its top ten account for about 19%. There were no patients who had received any treatment before thyroid surgery. Material: tumor tissue. These receptors were collected from a female donor with papillary thyroid cancer or a benign thyroid nodule (not recorded which). Some clones in this sample may be carry-over from other donors' samples.

This rearrangement joins TRBV5-1 to TRBJ2-1, with TRBD2 identical over 7 bases. With V trimmed by 4 bases and J by 8 bases, 18 bases remained unmatched. Germline V lookup: CDR1 SGHRS, CDR2 YFSETQ. This CDR3 spans 17 amino acids. The CDR3 coding sequence is TGCGCCAGCAGCGGCATTATGGGGGGGAGGGCCTTGGATGAGCAGTTCTTC. Amino acids: CASSGIMGGRALDEQFF.

The chain employs TRBV6-1 and TRBJ2-2, with D hard to call. The V end was cut by 6 bases, the J end by 4 bases, with 15 bases between. Germline V gene lookup returns CDR1 MNHNS and CDR2 SASEGT. CDR3 size: 15 residues. The CDR3 DNA reads TGTGCCAGCAGAGGGTGGGCAGTCTTCACCGGGGAGCTGTTTTTT. It encodes CASRGWAVFTGELFF.

Only one count was recorded for this clone. V is TRBV13 and J is TRBJ2-1; the D gene is possibly TRBD1 (5 bases). Germline CDR1 reads PRHDT; CDR2 reads FYEKMQ (reference sequence). The CDR3 is 16 amino acids. Trimming removed 0 bases at V and 7 bases at J, with 16 bases between. DNA for the CDR3: TGTGCCAGCAGCTTAGGCGCCCTGGGGCGTCAGAATGAGCAGTTCTTC. It is translated as CASSLGALGRQNEQFF. The entire variable domain, with the rest obtained from reference TRBV13 and TRBJ2-1, is as follows: AAGVIQSPRHLIKEKRETATLKCYPIPRHDTVYWYQQGPGQDPQFLISFYEKMQSDKGSIPDRFSAQQFSDYHSELNMSSLELGDSALYFCASSLGALGRQNEQFFGPGTRLTVL.

This clone was picked up a small number of times. The chain carries TRBV6-5 and TRBJ1-4; unclear D gene. V lost 2 bases to trimming and J lost 4 bases, with 8 bases between them. CDR3 length: 14 amino acids. The germline gives CDR1 MNHEY, CDR2 SVGAGI. This CDR3 reads CASSYGGVNEKLFF. CDR3 coding DNA: TGTGCCAGCAGTTACGGAGGTGTTAATGAAAAACTGTTTTTT.

This clone has more than one count but fewer than ten. V is TRBV30 and J is TRBJ1-1; D is unresolved. The CDR3 contains 10 residues. The V and J ends lost 4 bases and 7 bases respectively, with 7 bases between them. The V gene's germline CDR1 is GTSNPN and CDR2 SVGIG (reference sequence). The DNA for the CDR3 is TGTGCCTGGATTAGTAGTGAAGCTTTCTTT. This sequence encodes CAWISSEAFF.

About this clone: One end of the junction fails to match germline, which may point to a read error. V is TRBV13 and J is TRBJ2-7; no definite D call. Per germline, CDR1 PRHDT and CDR2 FYEKMQ (reference sequence). The CDR3 totals 11 residues. The CDR3, as DNA: TGTGCCAGCAGCTTAGGACAAGGACCTATCTTC. Protein: CASSLGQGPIF. The complete variable domain, with remaining parts taken from reference TRBV13 and TRBJ2-7, reads AAGVIQSPRHLIKEKRETATLKCYPIPRHDTVYWYQQGPGQDPQFLISFYEKMQSDKGSIPDRFSAQQFSDYHSELNMSSLELGDSALYFCASSLGQGPIFGPGTRLTVT.